This is a list of T cell receptor beta chains from one sample in a study of CD8 T cells in ankylosing spondylitis. TCRdb analysed the 5' RACE reads with MiXCR anew, one entry per CDR3 protein. The repertoire consists of approximately 540,000 distinct CDR3 sequences, with more than 9.5% occurring once and the leading ten covering under 7.5%. Sequenced sample: blood, either unsorted or a sorted T cell fraction (not recorded which). These receptors came from a male donor with ankylosing spondylitis. CDR3s include the opening cysteine and the closing phenylalanine or tryptophan. D genes are given only for firm matches. Clone size, where shown, is once, few, many, or a class for clones that have expanded.

cdr3_aa cdr3_nt v_call d_call clone_size j_call cdr3_length
CASSSERGEQFF TGTGCCAGCAGCTCCGAACGTGGGGAGCAGTTCTTC TRBV7-9 . many TRBJ2-1 12
CSAGTETQYF TGCAGTGCGGGTACTGAGACCCAGTACTTC TRBV20-1 . . TRBJ2-5 10
CASGTGQGLDEQYF TGCGCCAGCGGAACCGGACAGGGTTTAGACGAGCAGTACTTC TRBV5-1 TRBD1 few TRBJ2-7 14
CASSLGLAGEKCF TGTGCCAGCAGCTTGGGACTAGCGGGAGAAAAGTGCTTC TRBV7-2 TRBD2 few TRBJ2-7 13
CASSHLGGGTQYF TGCGCCAGCAGCCATCTAGGAGGGGGAACCCAGTACTTC TRBV4-1 . many TRBJ2-5 13
CASSESGGNSPLHF TGTGCCAGCAGTGAATCCGGGGGCAATTCACCCCTCCACTTT TRBV6-1 . . TRBJ1-6 14
CASSELAGGPGNEQFF TGTGCCAGCAGTGAGTTAGCGGGAGGGCCGGGGAATGAGCAGTTCTTC TRBV27 TRBD2 few TRBJ2-1 16
CASSQLITTNEKLFF TGCGCCAGCAGCCAACTCATAACAACTAATGAAAAACTGTTTTTT TRBV4-1 . . TRBJ1-4 15
CASASGGSEASTDTQYF TGTGCCAGCGCCTCGGGCGGGAGTGAAGCTAGCACAGATACGCAGTATTTT TRBV6-4 TRBD2 . TRBJ2-3 17
CASSLDTGYGYTF TGTGCCAGCAGCCTGGATACCGGCTATGGCTACACCTTC TRBV7-2 . few TRBJ1-2 13
CASSLSGQGSYNEQFF TGTGCCAGCAGTTTATCCGGACAGGGTTCCTACAATGAGCAGTTCTTC TRBV28 TRBD1 few TRBJ2-1 16
CAIATSGRPGSYEQYF TGTGCCATCGCGACTAGCGGGAGGCCGGGCTCCTACGAGCAGTACTTC TRBV10-3 TRBD2 few TRBJ2-7 16
CASSSNGDTQYF TGTGCCAGCTCCTCGAACGGAGATACGCAGTATTTT TRBV6-2/TRBV6-3 . once TRBJ2-3 12
CASRSPTSTDTQYF TGTGCCAGCAGATCCCCGACTAGCACAGATACGCAGTATTTT TRBV7-2 . few TRBJ2-3 14
CASSSWVEANNEQFF TGTGCCAGCAGTTCATGGGTCGAGGCTAACAATGAGCAGTTCTTC TRBV6-2/TRBV6-3 . . TRBJ2-1 15
CSGKLQYNEQFF TGCAGTGGGAAACTGCAGTACAATGAGCAGTTCTTC TRBV20-1 . . TRBJ2-1 12
CASSPRHRDRGLYGANVLTF TGTGCCAGCAGCCCCAGACACCGGGACAGGGGGCTCTATGGGGCCAACGTCCTGACTTTC TRBV7-9 TRBD1 few TRBJ2-6 20
CASSWADLTDTQYF TGTGCCAGCAGTTGGGCGGACCTCACAGATACGCAGTATTTT TRBV7-8 . few TRBJ2-3 14
CASSQAGQETQYF TGTGCCAGCAGCCAAGCTGGACAAGAGACCCAGTACTTC TRBV3-1 . many TRBJ2-5 13
CASSEYRDSDGYTF TGTGCCAGCAGCGAGTACAGGGATAGTGATGGCTACACCTTC TRBV7-2 . few TRBJ1-2 14
CAISASDRGGTDTQYF TGTGCCATCAGTGCCTCGGACAGGGGCGGCACAGATACGCAGTATTTT TRBV10-3 TRBD1 . TRBJ2-3 16
CASSHTSGNTIYF TGTGCCAGCAGCCATACCTCTGGAAACACCATATATTTT TRBV3-1 . many TRBJ1-3 13
CSVEPTETNTGELFF TGCAGCGTTGAACCTACAGAGACGAACACCGGGGAGCTGTTTTTT TRBV29-1 . many TRBJ2-2 15
CSASRQGSIQYF TGCAGTGCCAGCAGACAGGGGAGCATTCAGTACTTC TRBV20-1 TRBD1 few TRBJ2-4 12
CASSQDILAGGLF TGCGCCAGCAGCCAAGATATCCTAGCGGGAGGTCTCTTC TRBV4-1 TRBD2 . TRBJ2-1 13
CASSSNGHLNYGYTF TGTGCCAGCAGCTCAAATGGACACCTGAACTATGGCTACACCTTC TRBV7-9 . . TRBJ1-2 15
CSAGWGVNEKLFF TGCAGTGCAGGGTGGGGGGTTAATGAAAAACTGTTTTTT TRBV20-1 . many TRBJ1-4 13
CASSFYSAFF TGTGCCAGCAGTTTTTACTCAGCTTTCTTT TRBV6-1 . few TRBJ1-1 10
CASSPRDTLDGYTF TGTGCCAGCAGCCCAAGGGACACCCTCGATGGCTACACCTTC TRBV3-1 . few TRBJ1-2 14
CSARVARRGAGNEQFF TGCAGTGCTAGAGTTGCGCGGCGGGGGGCAGGCAATGAGCAGTTCTTC TRBV20-1 TRBD2 few TRBJ2-1 16
CASSPGTDKYGYTF TGTGCCAGCTCACCTGGGACGGACAAATATGGCTACACCTTC TRBV18 . few TRBJ1-2 14
CASSRDNPDTGELFF TGCGCCAGTTCCCGGGACAACCCAGATACCGGGGAGCTGTTTTTT TRBV5-1 . few TRBJ2-2 15
CASLQVNTEAFF TGTGCCAGCCTCCAAGTGAACACTGAAGCTTTCTTT TRBV12-3/TRBV12-4 . few TRBJ1-1 12
CSAQYPGTTEAFF TGCAGTGCTCAATACCCAGGGACCACTGAAGCTTTCTTT TRBV20-1 . . TRBJ1-1 13
CAISERGSSINEQFF TGTGCCATCAGTGAGCGGGGGTCGTCGATCAATGAGCAGTTCTTC TRBV10-3 . . TRBJ2-1 15
CASSQEAGGPENEQFF TGTGCCAGCAGCCAGGAAGCGGGAGGGCCGGAAAATGAGCAGTTCTTC TRBV4-2 TRBD2 many TRBJ2-1 16
CASSLDREDGYTF TGTGCCAGCAGTTTGGACAGGGAGGATGGCTACACCTTC TRBV6-4 TRBD1 few TRBJ1-2 13
CASSFPTGGNGKLFF TGTGCCAGCAGCTTTCCGACAGGGGGCAACGGAAAACTGTTTTTT TRBV11-3 TRBD1 . TRBJ1-4 15
CASSLRGGDGYTF TGTGCCAGCAGTCTTCGGGGGGGGGATGGCTACACCTTC TRBV12-3/TRBV12-4 . few TRBJ1-2 13
CASTLGASGSPYNEQFF TGCGCCAGCACCCTAGGGGCTAGCGGGTCCCCCTACAATGAGCAGTTCTTC TRBV5-1 TRBD2 few TRBJ2-1 17
CASSAGSSGGYTF TGTGCCAGCAGCGCAGGCAGTTCTGGTGGCTACACCTTC TRBV7-9 . . TRBJ1-2 13
CASSDPPSPTREKLFF TGTGCCAGCAGTGATCCCCCGTCGCCAACGCGTGAAAAACTGTTTTTT TRBV6-1 . . TRBJ1-4 16
CASSFLAEEVDEQFF TGTGCCAGCAGCTTCCTAGCGGAGGAGGTCGATGAGCAGTTCTTC TRBV7-6 TRBD2 few TRBJ2-1 15
CASSYGSYEQYF TGCGCCAGCAGCTACGGAAGCTACGAGCAGTACTTC TRBV5-1 . . TRBJ2-7 12
CASSQGTYTQYF TGTGCCAGCAGCCAGGGGACTTATACGCAGTATTTT TRBV3-1 . . TRBJ2-3 12
CSALGTTSLDGYGYTF TGCAGTGCCCTGGGGACAACCTCCCTAGATGGCTATGGCTACACCTTC TRBV20-1 . . TRBJ1-2 16
CSAPRAGPRDNEQFF TGCAGTGCACCGAGAGCGGGACCGAGAGACAATGAGCAGTTCTTC TRBV20-1 TRBD2 few TRBJ2-1 15
CASSLGGGSPSDTEAFF TGCGCCAGCAGCTTGGGAGGGGGCTCTCCCTCGGACACTGAAGCTTTCTTT TRBV5-1 TRBD1 many TRBJ1-1 17